These 24 T cell receptor beta chains share one sample of origin, sequenced in a study of vaccination and CD4 T cells after COVID-19. TCRdb used MiXCR to reprocess the PCR reads, holding one entry per CDR3 protein. This sample has 25,000 to 35,000 distinct CDR3 sequences, with approximately 49% found just once. As to time point: late sampling 161 to 241 days after vaccination in a few convalescent patients. The material was CD4+ T cells from blood, obtained about 7 months after SARS-CoV-2 vaccination. The receptors derive from a human donor who had recovered from COVID-19.

The table lists this clonotype with a few counts. The rearrangement uses TRBV6-1 and TRBJ1-2; D perhaps matches TRBD1 (6 bases). The CDR3 is made up of 13 amino acids. CDR1 is MNHNS, CDR2 SASEGT, per germline. Trimming took 3 bases from V and 8 from J, leaving 13 bases between them. CDR3 sequence (DNA): TGTGCCAGCAGTGACGCAGGGGTGTTCGGCTACACCTTC. This encodes CASSDAGVFGYTF.

This clonotype appeared a single time. This rearrangement joins TRBV20-1 to TRBJ2-1; D is uncertain. Germline V gene lookup returns CDR1 DFQATT and CDR2 SNEGSKA (reference sequence). V gave up 3 bases and J gave up 5 bases, with 17 bases separating them. CDR3 length: 15 residues. CDR3 region: CSASQLSVMDNEQFF. CDR3 in DNA: TGCAGTGCTAGTCAGCTCTCGGTAATGGACAATGAGCAGTTCTTC.

The V gene is TRBV10-2, the J gene TRBJ2-5; weak D call: TRBD1 (5 bases). This CDR3 region has 13 residues. From germline, CDR1 is WSHSY and CDR2 SAAADI. V was trimmed by 3 bases and J by 3 bases, leaving 8 bases between them. The DNA for the CDR3 is TGCGCCAGCAGTGATCAGGGAAAAGAGACCCAGTACTTC. It yields the protein CASSDQGKETQYF.

The chain recombines TRBV18 with TRBJ2-1, with 8 bases identical to TRBD2. CDR1 and CDR2 from the germline V gene are KGHSH and LQKENI. Losses at the gene ends were 2 bases for V and 8 bases for J; bases not matched to a gene: 5. The CDR3 spans 14 residues. The DNA of the CDR3 is TGTGCCAGCTCACCAGGGACTAGTACCGATGAGCAGTTCTTC. This sequence encodes CASSPGTSTDEQFF. The whole variable domain, filled in from reference TRBV18 and TRBJ2-1, reads NAGVMQNPRHLVRRRGQEARLRCSPMKGHSHVYWYRQLPEEGLKFMVYLQKENIIDESGMPKERFSAEFPKEGPSILRIQQVVRGDSAAYFCASSPGTSTDEQFFGPGTRLTVL.

Turning to this clonotype: An end of the junction does not agree with germline; a read error may underlie this. The V call is TRBV7-8, the J call TRBJ1-5; 8 nucleotides match TRBD1. The CDR3 covers 17 residues. Germline CDR1 is SGHVS and CDR2 is FQNEAQ. CDR3 nucleotide sequence: TGTACCAGCAGCTTACAGGCTAGGACAGGGAGGGTTGAGCCCCAGCATTTT. Its translation is CTSSLQARTGRVEPQHF.

V usage is TRBV2 and J usage is TRBJ2-3; TRBD2 is a possible D gene (7 bases). Trimming shortened V by 6 bases and J by 2 bases, and 21 bases separated the two germline ends. Germline CDR1 and CDR2: SNHLY and FYNNEI. The CDR3 has 17 amino acids. The CDR3 region is CASSQRGGGPITDTQYF. For the CDR3, the DNA is TGTGCCAGCAGCCAACGAGGGGGAGGGCCGATCACAGATACGCAGTATTTT.

This chain joins TRBV20-1 and TRBJ2-5, with TRBD1 matching 7 bases. CDR1 is DFQATT, CDR2 SNEGSKA, per germline (reference sequence). Germline trimming cut 6 bases from V and 4 bases from J; bases unmatched to any gene: 8. This CDR3 comprises 13 residues. Here the CDR3 reads CSARLGGGETQYF. CDR3 sequence (DNA): TGCAGTGCAAGGTTAGGGGGCGGAGAGACCCAGTACTTC.

This clonotype occurred a few times. V gene TRBV7-2 combines with J gene TRBJ2-3, with D possibly being TRBD2 (6 bases). Germline lookup yields CDR1 SGHTA and CDR2 FQGNSA. CDR3 length: 14 residues. With 8 bases removed from V and 6 bases from J, the gap between germline ends came to 18 bases. Here the CDR3 reads CASQPAGDPDTQYF. In DNA form, the CDR3 reads TGTGCCAGCCAGCCAGCGGGTGACCCGGATACGCAGTATTTT.

The chain employs TRBV6-1 and TRBJ2-7; TRBD2 matches 12 bases. Germline V CDR1 and CDR2: MNHNS, SASEGT. The V segment lost 5 bases and the J segment 7 bases; nucleotides outside the gene matches: 6. The CDR3 covers 14 residues. The CDR3 DNA sequence: TGTGCCAGCAGTAAGACTAGCGGGAGACTTGAGCAGTACTTC. Translated, it gives CASSKTSGRLEQYF.

The rearrangement links TRBV15 to TRBJ2-6, with D possibly matching TRBD1 (5 bases). The ends were cut back, 1 base at V and 0 bases at J, with 7 bases in the middle. The CDR3 covers 16 residues. Germline V CDR1 and CDR2: LNHNV, YYDKDF (reference sequence). DNA of the CDR3: TGTGCCACCAGCAGAGCTAGGGGCTCTGGGGCCAACGTCCTGACTTTC. Encoded protein: CATSRARGSGANVLTF.

The chain carries TRBV28 and TRBJ2-7; 11 positions match TRBD1. The trim removed 8 bases at V and 4 bases at J, leaving 7 bases unmatched. This CDR3 comprises 14 residues. Germline V gives CDR1 MDHEN, CDR2 SYDVKM. The CDR3 DNA follows: TGTGCCAGCCGCCGGACAGGGGGCGGTTACGAGCAGTACTTC. Its translation: CASRRTGGGYEQYF. Complete variable domain (other parts from reference TRBV28 and TRBJ2-7): DVKVTQSSRYLVKRTGEKVFLECVQDMDHENMFWYRQDPGLGLRLIYFSYDVKMKEKGDIPEGYSVSREKKERFSLILESASTNQTSMYLCASRRTGGGYEQYFGPGTRLTVT.

The chain carries TRBV19 and TRBJ2-2; a weak D match, TRBD1 (6 bases). This CDR3 spans 15 amino acids. Germline-derived CDR1 and CDR2 are LNHDA and SQIVND (reference sequence). V was cut by 6 bases and J by 6 bases, with 17 bases left in between. CDR3 DNA sequence: TGTGCCAGTAGCGGACAGCCCCGAACGCCCGGGGAGCTGTTTTTT. It yields the protein CASSGQPRTPGELFF. The whole variable domain, filled in from reference TRBV19 and TRBJ2-2, reads DGGITQSPKYLFRKEGQNVTLSCEQNLNHDAMYWYRQDPGQGLRLIYYSQIVNDFQKGDIAEGYSVSREKKESFPLTVTSAQKNPTAFYLCASSGQPRTPGELFFGEGSRLTVL.

This clonotype was counted a single time. The gene calls are TRBV4-3 and TRBJ2-5, with 14 bases aligning to TRBD2. From germline, CDR1 is LGHNA and CDR2 YSLEER. The CDR3 runs to 18 residues. Germline trimming cut 1 base from V and 4 bases from J; bases unmatched to any gene: 8. CDR3 sequence (DNA): TGCGCCAGCAGCCAAGGGGTCGTAGGACTAGCGGGAGGAGAGACCCAGTACTTC. Translated, it gives CASSQGVVGLAGGETQYF.

This clonotype was seen only a few times. V is TRBV10-3 and J is TRBJ1-5; a possible D gene is TRBD1 (6 bases). CDR1 ENHRY and CDR2 SYGVKD come from the germline V gene. V gave up 4 bases and J gave up 6 bases, with 13 bases separating them. This CDR3 has 14 amino acids. The DNA of the CDR3 is TGTGCCATCAGTGCTCACAGGGAAGGTCAGCCCCAGCATTTT. As protein: CAISAHREGQPQHF.

The table lists this clonotype with a few counts. The chain has TRBV28 and TRBJ1-3; TRBD1 matches 8 bases. There are 16 residues in the CDR3. Trimming removed 1 base from V and 0 bases from J; junction bases left unmatched: 2. Germline V gene sequence: CDR1 MDHEN, CDR2 SYDVKM. The CDR3 nucleotides read TGTGCCAGCAGTTTATCAGGGGGCAGCTCTGGAAACACCATATATTTT. Its protein product is CASSLSGGSSGNTIYF.

V gene TRBV15 combines with J gene TRBJ2-3; 10 bases fit TRBD1. The CDR3 covers 13 residues. CDR1 is LNHNV and CDR2 is YYDKDF in the germline V gene (reference sequence). J gave up 3 bases and V 8 bases, and 2 bases lay outside the gene matches. CDR3 sequence: CATDRGRTDTQYF. As DNA, the CDR3 is TGTGCCACCGACAGGGGGCGGACAGATACGCAGTATTTT.

The CDR3 sequence: CSAPPTSSFSHEQYF. Here the CDR3 DNA reads TGCAGTGCTCCGCCGACTAGCTCCTTTTCTCACGAGCAGTACTTC. V usage is TRBV20-1 and J usage is TRBJ2-7; 7 nucleotides align to TRBD2. Trimming at V came to 5 bases and at J to 5 bases, leaving 15 bases not matched to a gene. This CDR3 has 15 residues. The V gene's germline CDR1 is DFQATT and CDR2 SNEGSKA (reference sequence).

This clonotype has only a few counts. This chain connects TRBV27 to TRBJ2-1; 9 nucleotides line up with TRBD2. The J segment lost 9 bases and the V segment lost 3 bases, leaving 9 bases of the junction unmatched. The CDR3 totals 15 residues. Germline CDR1 reads MNHEY; CDR2 reads SMNVEV (reference sequence). CDR3 sequence: CASSFGAGGQVEQFF. Written as DNA, the CDR3 is TGTGCCAGCAGTTTCGGCGCGGGAGGGCAGGTTGAGCAGTTCTTC.

The chain couples TRBV6-5 to TRBJ2-3; 9 bases fit TRBD2. This CDR3 comprises 17 residues. The V gene end was trimmed by 2 bases and the J gene end by 2 bases; junction bases not matched to a gene: 8. Germline loops: CDR1 MNHEY, CDR2 SVGAGI. CDR3 sequence reads: CASSYPTLAGYTDTQYF. CDR3 DNA: TGTGCCAGCAGTTACCCTACTCTAGCGGGATACACAGATACGCAGTATTTT.

The CDR3 is CASSLGLAGPDTQYF. DNA of the CDR3: TGTGCCAGCAGCTTGGGACTAGCGGGACCAGATACGCAGTATTTT. The rearrangement joins TRBV7-9 to TRBJ2-3; TRBD2 aligns across 13 bases. CDR3 size: 15 residues. Unmatched junction bases numbered 1, after V lost 3 bases and J lost 4 bases. Per germline, CDR1 SEHNR and CDR2 FQNEAQ (reference sequence).

The genes are TRBV20-1 and TRBJ2-7, with 9 bases that match TRBD1. J gave up 5 bases and V 3 bases, and 11 bases lay outside the gene matches. Germline-derived CDR1 and CDR2 are DFQATT and SNEGSKA (reference sequence). The CDR3 is 15 residues long. CDR3 DNA: TGCAGTGCTAGTCACCCCGGGACAGGGATCCACGAGCAGTACTTC. It is translated as CSASHPGTGIHEQYF.

CDR3 residues: CSAGRGQGKTQYF. CDR3 bases: TGCAGCGCCGGAAGGGGACAGGGTAAGACCCAGTACTTC. The chain combines TRBV29-1 with TRBJ2-5; 9 bases match TRBD1. Per the germline V gene, CDR1 is SQVTM and CDR2 is ANQGSEA. This CDR3 is built from 13 residues. With V trimmed by 7 bases and J by 6 bases, 9 bases remained unmatched.

The gene calls are TRBV28 and TRBJ1-1, with unresolved D. The germline V and J ends were trimmed by 5 bases and 8 bases, with 9 bases remaining between them. Germline V gene sequence: CDR1 MDHEN, CDR2 SYDVKM. The CDR3 is made up of 11 amino acids. For the CDR3, the DNA is TGTGCCAGCAGTCTCTTCACCGAAGCTTTCTTT. Its translation: CASSLFTEAFF.

This clonotype turned up a few times. The chain joins TRBV30 to TRBJ2-7; TRBD2 is a possible D gene (6 bases). V gave up 5 bases and J gave up 2 bases, with 19 bases separating them. Germline CDR1 is GTSNPN and CDR2 is SVGIG (reference sequence). The CDR3 contains 15 residues. The CDR3 coding sequence is TGTGCCTGGGCTTCCCCGGGGAGCGGGCCCTACGAGCAGTACTTC. Its protein product is CAWASPGSGPYEQYF.